This TCR beta chain derives from a study of shared clonotypes between healthy human individuals. Notes on the study in general: Apart from blood, nothing was sampled; tissue repertoires likely differ. In a handful of donors, about 5% of naive CD4 clonotypes appeared in common.

With respect to this clone: The antigen remains unidentified.

Each sorted subset replicate got 200 ng genomic DNA, tens of thousands of genomes. Some clones are missing from TCRdb's copy, which holds only in-frame ones; the method was immunoSEQ multiplex PCR. The sample consists of 2.5 million or so clones, around 94% of them appearing once. The CDR3 extends over 15 amino acids. Germline CDR1 reads SGHRS; CDR2 reads YFSETQ. Trimming cost V 5 bases and J 3 bases; bases outside gene matches: 10. This clonotype was sampled from a young man in good health. The chain has TRBV5-1 and TRBJ1-1; 7 positions match TRBD1. The sample consisted of naive CD4+ T cells sorted from blood. As for subset: CD45RA+ positively selected. CDR3 sequence (DNA): TGCGCCAGCAGATGGACTCAGGGGGAGCACACTGAAGCTTTCTTT. Protein product: CASRWTQGEHTEAFF.